What follows are 3 T cell receptor beta chains derived from one specimen sequenced in a study of T cells after posttransplantation cyclophosphamide. Repertoires were generated with immunoSEQ multiplex PCR, while TCRdb's copy carries only in-frame clones and drops some. Recorded here are roughly 14,000 clones, none singletons. Busulfan-fludarabine conditioning, marrow transplant, and cyclophosphamide on days +3 and +4 were administered. The sample was PBMCs, taken around 1,200 days after allogeneic stem cell transplant with posttransplant cyclophosphamide. The origin of the receptors is a female patient aged 40 to 55 who received an allogeneic stem cell transplant from a related donor, was CMV-positive, and had no GVHD. Part of the T cells may come from the graft donor.

In this sample, this clone turned up many times. The chain couples TRBV10-3 to TRBJ2-1, with D possibly being TRBD1 (6 bases). The CDR3 loop spans 14 amino acids. The germline V gene has CDR1 ENHRY and CDR2 SYGVKD. Trimming stripped 5 bases from V and 8 bases from J, with 16 bases between. CDR3 nucleotides: TGTGCCATCAGTATAACAGGGCCTGAGGATGAGCAGTTCTTC. This codes for CAISITGPEDEQFF.

This clone was detected ten times or more. The V gene is TRBV12-5, the J gene TRBJ2-2, with 8 bases lining up with TRBD1. The V gene's germline CDR1 is LGHNT and CDR2 FRNRAP. This CDR3 has 15 residues. The trim removed 5 bases at V and 1 base at J, leaving 3 bases unmatched. The DNA for the CDR3 is TGTGCTAGTGGTGTTGGACAGGGGAACACCGGGGAGCTGTTTTTT. Its translation: CASGVGQGNTGELFF.

This clone was seen repeatedly, ten times or more. V and J are TRBV4-1 and TRBJ1-2, with D possibly matching TRBD1 (6 bases). CDR3 length: 15 amino acids. Germline V CDR1 and CDR2: MGHRA, YSYEKL. Deletions cut 1 base from V and 4 bases from J, with 13 bases between. CDR3 sequence: CASSQVPGVTYGYTF. In DNA form, the CDR3 reads TGCGCCAGCAGCCAAGTTCCAGGGGTGACCTATGGCTACACCTTC.